This T cell receptor beta chain stems from a study of tumour-infiltrating T cells in Burkitt lymphoma. V lost 0 bases to trimming and J lost 5 bases, with 7 bases between them. This CDR3 is built from 13 residues. From germline, CDR1 is MNHEY and CDR2 SVGAGI. Profiled with immunoSEQ multiplex PCR; TCRdb holds only in-frame clones, not every one. The top ten clones hold approximately 5.7% of a sample with about 14,000 clones, approximately 30% of them seen once. This clone has more than one count but fewer than ten. The origin of this receptor is a human donor with diffuse large B-cell lymphoma. The V and J genes are TRBV6-5 and TRBJ1-2; unclear D gene. Specimen: tumor tissue. The CDR3 coding sequence is TGTGCCAGCAGTTACTCGGCTTCTTATGGCTACACCTTC. Encoded protein: CASSYSASYGYTF.